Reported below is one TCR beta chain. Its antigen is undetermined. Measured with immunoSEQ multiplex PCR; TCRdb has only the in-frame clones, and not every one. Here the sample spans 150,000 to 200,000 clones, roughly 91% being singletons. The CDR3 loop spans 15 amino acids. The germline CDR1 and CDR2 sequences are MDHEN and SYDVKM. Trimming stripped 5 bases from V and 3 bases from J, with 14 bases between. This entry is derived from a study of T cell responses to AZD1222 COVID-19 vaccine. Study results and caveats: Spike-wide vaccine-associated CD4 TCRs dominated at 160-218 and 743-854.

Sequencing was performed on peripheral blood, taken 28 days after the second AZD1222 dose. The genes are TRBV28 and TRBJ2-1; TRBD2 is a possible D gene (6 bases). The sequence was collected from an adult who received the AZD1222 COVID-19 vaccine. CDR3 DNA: TGTGCCAGCAGTCGACTAGGCTCCTACTACAATGAGCAGTTCTTC. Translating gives CASSRLGSYYNEQFF.